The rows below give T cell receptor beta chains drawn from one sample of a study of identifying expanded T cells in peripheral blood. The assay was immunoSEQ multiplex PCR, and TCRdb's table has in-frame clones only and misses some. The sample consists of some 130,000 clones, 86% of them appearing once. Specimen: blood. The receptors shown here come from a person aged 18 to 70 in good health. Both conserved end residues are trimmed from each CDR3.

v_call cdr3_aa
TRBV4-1 ASSRTGIAGGSDTQY
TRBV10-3 AISESYRGEAF
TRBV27 ASTALLAGGRTGELF
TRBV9 ASGTDRVNEKLF
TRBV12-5 ASGSPLVYGYT
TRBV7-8 ASSFGGGWTEAF
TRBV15 ATSGTLQGRDEKLF
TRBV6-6 ASSTGGGSHQPQH
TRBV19 ASQPDSGTSGGYT
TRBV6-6 ASSGQGGNNQPQH
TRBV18 ASSPTGGVNEQF
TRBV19 ATQQGEGEKLF
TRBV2 ASEAPFAAGNTIY
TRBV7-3 ASSPLVIAGQGAQEWNEKLF
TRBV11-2 ASSPLADFYEQY
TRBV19 ASYPDSATNEKLF
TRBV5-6 ASSAGTGRVKSNQPQH
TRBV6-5 ASSAGANYGYT
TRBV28 ASSILRDNEQF
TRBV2 ASSAQPPGTQY
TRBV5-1 ASSLSGGHQDTQY
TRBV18 ASSPGAGTNQPQH
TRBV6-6 ASSPASGTSYNEQF
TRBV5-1 ASSIGQGATDTQY
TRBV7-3 ASSPYTGGEGYT
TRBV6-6 ATRGVQGPYEQY
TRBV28 ASSLNLRQETQY
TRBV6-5 ASSYRQGPSGNTIY
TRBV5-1 ASKASGTYEQY
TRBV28 ASSPDPLGEQY
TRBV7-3 ASSPAPNEKLF
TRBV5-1 ASSLVGSPNTEAF
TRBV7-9 ASILLGSGSYNEQF
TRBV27 ASSSSGTSNQPQH
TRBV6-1 ATRQGGDSPLH
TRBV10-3 AISSDGGNTGELF
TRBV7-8 ASSPTGESYNEQF
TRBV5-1 ASSLGSWKGGETQY
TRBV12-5 ASASSGANVLT
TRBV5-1 ASRQGSYEQY
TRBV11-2 ASSLGLAGADTQY
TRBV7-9 ASGYTDTQY
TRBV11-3 ASSGTSGGAKNEQF
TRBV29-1 SVRTEAYEQY
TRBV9 ASSWEGFDSGELF
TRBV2 ASIIAGVTNEKLF
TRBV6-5 ASRGTVEGEKLF
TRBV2 ASRVAGTETQY
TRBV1 TSSSPTSARSYNEQF
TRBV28 ASSLTVPYEQY
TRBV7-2 ASSEGQVETQY